The 23 T cell receptor beta chains below come from one sample, sequenced in a study of blood T cells in healthy people across ages. The use of a sample-barcoded 5' primer and a J-beta primer mix characterized a second PCR of roughly 6 to 12 cycles. TCRdb used MiXCR to reprocess the 5' RACE reads, holding one entry per CDR3 protein. This sample has over a million distinct CDR3 sequences, with approximately 39% found just once. Sequencing used blood. The origin of the receptors is a woman under 30 in good health.

The rearrangement links TRBV24-1 to TRBJ2-5; TRBD1 matches at 7 bases. Germline V CDR1 and CDR2: KGHDR, SFDVKD. This CDR3 has 14 amino acids. V shed 9 bases, J shed 7 bases, and the junction held 13 bases outside the gene matches. In DNA form, the CDR3 reads TGTGCCACCGACCAACAGGGGCCCTTGGGGACCCAGTACTTC. Protein sequence: CATDQQGPLGTQYF.

V and J are TRBV7-9 and TRBJ2-2; the match to TRBD1 covers 10 bases. The V and J ends lost 3 bases and 4 bases, in that order; junction bases with no gene match: 2. This CDR3 comprises 15 residues. Germline lookup yields CDR1 SEHNR and CDR2 FQNEAQ (reference sequence). CDR3 bases: TGTGCCAGCAGCTTTTGGACAGGGGGCACCGGGGAGCTGTTTTTT. Translated: CASSFWTGGTGELFF.

This chain links TRBV2 with TRBJ1-4; D is possibly TRBD1 (5 bases). Germline lookup yields CDR1 SNHLY and CDR2 FYNNEI. This CDR3 region has 15 residues. V lost 5 bases, J lost 4 bases, and 14 bases lay in between. CDR3 nucleotide sequence: TGTGCCAGCAGTAGCCGACAGCCCTTTAATGAAAAACTGTTTTTT. Its protein product is CASSSRQPFNEKLFF.

This clonotype was counted only a few times. The chain couples TRBV6-5 to TRBJ2-7; D remains unclear. The germline V and J ends were trimmed by 0 bases and 2 bases, with 11 bases remaining between them. Germline CDR1 reads MNHEY; CDR2 reads SVGAGI. The CDR3 is made up of 15 amino acids. CDR3 amino acids: CASSYSPSAAYEQYF. CDR3 in DNA: TGTGCCAGCAGTTACTCGCCGAGCGCGGCCTACGAGCAGTACTTC.

V gene TRBV2 combines with J gene TRBJ2-7; D unresolved. Trimming cost V 7 bases and J 1 base, with 14 bases left between them. The CDR3 covers 14 residues. The germline CDR1 and CDR2 sequences are SNHLY and FYNNEI. The CDR3 DNA follows: TGTGCCAGCATCGAGCGTTTGTCTTCCTACGAGCAGTACTTC. Its translation is CASIERLSSYEQYF.

This clonotype appeared a few times. This chain joins TRBV7-9 and TRBJ2-7; no clear D. V was cut by 2 bases and J by 6 bases, with 5 bases left in between. In germline, CDR1 is SEHNR, CDR2 FQNEAQ (reference sequence). The CDR3 is 11 amino acids. CDR3 protein: CASSLQSEQYF. Here the CDR3 DNA reads TGTGCCAGCAGCTTACAATCCGAGCAGTACTTC.

This clonotype came up a few times. The chain links TRBV13 to TRBJ2-2; D remains ambiguous. Deletions cut 5 bases from V and 6 bases from J, with 7 bases between. This CDR3 has 12 amino acids. Germline V gene sequence: CDR1 PRHDT, CDR2 FYEKMQ (reference sequence). This chain's CDR3 is CASSAPAGELFF. The CDR3 DNA sequence: TGTGCCAGCAGCGCACCCGCCGGGGAGCTGTTTTTT.

The chain joins TRBV5-1 to TRBJ1-2; 8 nucleotides agree with TRBD1. Trimming took 3 bases from V and 8 from J; bases not matched to a gene: 9. The CDR3 is 14 amino acids. Germline CDR1 SGHRS, CDR2 YFSETQ. CDR3 sequence reads: CASSSMTGVEGYTF. CDR3 nucleotide sequence: TGCGCCAGCAGCTCCATGACAGGGGTGGAGGGCTACACCTTC. The full variable domain, its missing parts supplied by reference TRBV5-1 and TRBJ1-2, is KAGVTQTPRYLIKTRGQQVTLSCSPISGHRSVSWYQQTPGQGLQFLFEYFSETQRNKGNFPGRFSGRQFSNSRSEMNVSTLELGDSALYLCASSSMTGVEGYTFGSGTRLTVV.

V and J are TRBV12-3 or TRBV12-4 and TRBJ2-3, with D unclear. The CDR3 sequence is 16 residues long. The ends were cut back, 1 base at V and 0 bases at J, with 11 bases in the middle. This CDR3 reads CASSLGALWSTDTQYF. The CDR3 region has the DNA TGTGCCAGCAGTTTAGGTGCCCTTTGGAGCACAGATACGCAGTATTTT.

This rearrangement joins TRBV4-3 to TRBJ1-5, with D unresolved. The CDR3 has 14 amino acids. The germline V and J ends were trimmed by 1 base and 6 bases, with 10 bases remaining between them. Germline-derived CDR1 and CDR2 are LGHNA and YSLEER. The CDR3 DNA is TGCGCCAGCAGCCAAGCTGGGTCGAGTCAGCCCCAGCATTTT. This sequence encodes CASSQAGSSQPQHF.

This clonotype has just a few counts. This sequence joins TRBV6-2 or TRBV6-3 and TRBJ1-5, with 7 nucleotides matching TRBD1. The CDR3 totals 14 residues. The V and J ends lost 7 bases and 4 bases, in that order; junction bases with no gene match: 7. CDR1 MNHEY and CDR2 SVGEGT come from the germline V gene. The CDR3 spells CASNPDRLNQPQHF. The CDR3 nucleotides read TGTGCCAGCAACCCGGACAGGTTGAATCAGCCCCAGCATTTT.

The V call is TRBV14, the J call TRBJ2-7, with D possibly being TRBD1 (6 bases). The J call may be incorrect, as the DNA end agrees better with TRBJ2-4. Germline values: CDR1 SGHDN, CDR2 FVKESK. This CDR3 contains 12 residues. The CDR3 sequence: CASSPRGYIQYF. The CDR3 nucleotides read TGTGCCAGCAGCCCCAGGGGATACATTCAGTACTTC.

V usage is TRBV12-3 or TRBV12-4 and J usage is TRBJ2-2; 9 bases align to TRBD1. Trimming removed 1 base from V and 4 bases from J; junction bases left unmatched: 10. This CDR3 contains 18 residues. The CDR3 DNA is TGTGCCAGCAGTTTAGTAGTAAGGGGACAGGGATTCACCGGGGAGCTGTTTTTT. Residues: CASSLVVRGQGFTGELFF.

V gene TRBV20-1 combines with J gene TRBJ2-1; no firm D call. V lost 0 bases and J 0 bases, leaving 18 bases between the germline ends. Looked up from germline, CDR1 is DFQATT and CDR2 is SNEGSKA (reference sequence). The CDR3 spans 18 residues. The CDR3 sequence: CSARDSGGRVGSYNEQFF. The DNA of the CDR3 is TGCAGTGCTAGAGATTCCGGCGGTCGCGTAGGCTCCTACAATGAGCAGTTCTTC.

The CDR3 coding sequence is TGTGCCAGCAGTTACAAATTCGGGGGCCACGAGCAGTACTTC. Translated, it gives CASSYKFGGHEQYF. This sequence joins TRBV6-5 and TRBJ2-7; D may match TRBD1 or TRBD2 (6 bases each). V gave up 2 bases and J gave up 5 bases, with 13 bases separating them. The CDR3 spans 14 residues. Germline CDR1 and CDR2: MNHEY and SVGAGI.

Concerning this clonotype: A read error is possible here, since a much larger clone lies one base away. V gene TRBV25-1 combines with J gene TRBJ2-3; D is undetermined. Germline V gene lookup returns CDR1 MGHDK and CDR2 SYGVNS. V lost 7 bases and J 4 bases, leaving 12 bases between the germline ends. The CDR3 loop spans 13 amino acids. The CDR3 reads CASTWTSADTQYF. The CDR3 DNA follows: TGTGCCAGCACCTGGACGAGCGCAGATACGCAGTATTTT.

The rearrangement links TRBV27 to TRBJ1-1; perhaps TRBD1 as D (5 bases). The ends were cut back, 6 bases at V and 3 bases at J, with 20 bases in the middle. Germline CDR1 and CDR2: MNHEY and SMNVEV (reference sequence). This CDR3 spans 16 amino acids. CDR3 bases: TGTGCCAGCAGCCCAAGGGGAGCAGGATGGTACACTGAAGCTTTCTTT. This codes for CASSPRGAGWYTEAFF.

The chain employs TRBV3-1 and TRBJ2-3, with TRBD2 identical over 13 bases. The CDR3 has 15 amino acids. Trimming took 6 bases from V and 5 from J; bases not matched to a gene: 5. Germline CDR1 is LGHDT and CDR2 is YNNKEL (reference sequence). The CDR3 DNA is TGTGCCAGCAGTTCGACTAGCGGGGGGCTAGATACGCAGTATTTT. This codes for CASSSTSGGLDTQYF.

The chain couples TRBV7-2 to TRBJ1-5, with D unresolved. Trimming pared 5 bases from V and 6 bases from J, leaving 17 bases between. There are 15 residues in the CDR3. Germline V lookup: CDR1 SGHTA, CDR2 FQGNSA. In DNA form, the CDR3 reads TGTGCCAGCAGCCCCCGGGCTACGGCCTCTCAGCCCCAGCATTTT. Its translation: CASSPRATASQPQHF.

This clonotype was seen more than once but under ten times. The rearrangement joins TRBV12-3 or TRBV12-4 to TRBJ2-7; either TRBD1 or TRBD2 may supply D (5 bases each). The V gene lost 3 bases and the J gene lost 4 bases, with 13 bases spanning the gap. The CDR3 runs 14 residues. The DNA of the CDR3 is TGTGCCAGCAGTTTTAGGGACGGGCTATACGAGCAGTACTTC. Translating gives CASSFRDGLYEQYF.

As to this clonotype: As the CDR3 is not closed by the conserved phenylalanine or tryptophan, this likely results from a read error. The V gene is TRBV5-5, the J gene TRBJ2-4; D uncertain. CDR1 and CDR2 from the germline V gene are SGHKS and YYEKEE (reference sequence). Deletions cut 4 bases from V and 13 bases from J, with 21 bases between. CDR3 length: 14 amino acids. CDR3 in amino acids: CASSADPTIETQYL. DNA of the CDR3: TGTGCCAGCAGCGCGGACCCCACAATTGAAACCCAGTACCTC.

This chain links TRBV27 with TRBJ2-5; 9 bases match TRBD1. Germline CDR1 is MNHEY and CDR2 is SMNVEV (reference sequence). V shed 6 bases and J 11 bases; nucleotides not matched to a gene: 13. The CDR3 is 14 amino acids. The CDR3 DNA reads TGTGCCAGCAGGGGGACAGGGACCTCCAATGAGCAGTACTTC. Its protein is CASRGTGTSNEQYF.

This clonotype appeared many times. The rearrangement links TRBV7-2 to TRBJ2-3, with D maybe TRBD2 (7 bases). Germline values: CDR1 SGHTA, CDR2 FQGNSA. Trimming removed 1 base from V and 14 bases from J, with 16 bases in between. This CDR3 is 13 amino acids long. CDR3: CASSLDWAGALYF. The CDR3 DNA sequence: TGTGCCAGCAGCTTAGATTGGGCGGGGGCGCTGTATTTT.